Below, 3 T cell receptor beta chains from the same sample are listed, as sequenced in a study of response to subunit inactivated influenza vaccine listed by TCRdb under 2018. Libraries were built with RT-PCR. Sequencer: Illumina HiSeq 2500. Through fastp at Q25 and MiXCR, TCRdb rebuilt clones from the public reads, retaining in-frame beta chains. Duplicate CDR3 protein sequences are folded into a single record with the most common DNA and genes. The sample table contains approximately 520,000 distinct CDR3 sequences; only one count was recorded for about 25% of them. The ten largest clones capture 1.5% to 2% of the sample. The material sequenced was CD4+ T cells sorted from PBMCs, taken about 5 days after vaccination. The receptors originated from a man between 50 and 59 years old who received an inactivated influenza vaccine. Donor details come from another sample of the same person, matched by shared clones.

This clonotype was counted only a few times. J is TRBJ2-1 and V is TRBV5-1; possible D gene TRBD2, 7 bases. V shed 0 bases and J shed 5 bases, with 15 bases lying between them. The CDR3 consists of 16 residues. Per germline, CDR1 SGHRS and CDR2 YFSETQ. This chain's CDR3 is CASSLGGGQANNEQFF. As DNA, the CDR3 is TGCGCCAGCAGCTTGGGGGGGGGGCAGGCGAACAATGAGCAGTTCTTC.

The chain recombines TRBV7-2 with TRBJ2-3; TRBD1 is a possible D gene (6 bases). CDR1 is SGHTA, CDR2 FQGNSA, per germline. The CDR3 loop spans 13 amino acids. Trimming removed 5 bases at V and 5 bases at J, with 11 bases between. CDR3 residues: CASSQQGGDTQYF. CDR3 coding DNA: TGTGCCAGCAGCCAACAGGGTGGAGATACGCAGTATTTT.

The genes are TRBV6-2 or TRBV6-3 and TRBJ2-7; 14 bases are a match to TRBD2. This CDR3 has 15 amino acids. The germline V gene encodes CDR1 MNHEY and CDR2 SVGEGT. V shed 7 bases and J 7 bases; nucleotides not matched to a gene: 9. CDR3 in amino acids: CASKPPGLAGVEQYF. The CDR3 DNA follows: TGTGCCAGCAAACCTCCGGGACTAGCGGGAGTTGAGCAGTACTTC.